The sample holds one count of the clone carrying this TCR beta chain. Its antigen is as yet unknown. Clones were read by immunoSEQ multiplex PCR, and TCRdb kept only the in-frame ones, dropping some. The data hold 73,000 or so clones, with approximately 85% observed a single time. These data originate in a study of OX40 agonist ivuxolimab in advanced cancers. Whole-study context: Participants, approximately 83% male, averaged approximately 56 years of age, ranging from roughly 23 to 90. Study findings and constraints: In the expanded peripheral T cells, antigen specificity was never determined.

This CDR3 is 15 amino acids long. The ends lost 0 bases at V and 4 bases at J; junction bases unmatched: 3. CDR1 is SGHTA and CDR2 is FQGNSA in the germline V gene. The chain recombines TRBV7-2 with TRBJ1-2, with 9 bases matching TRBD1. The source was CD4+ or CD8+ T cells sorted from blood, collected in a trial of the OX40 agonist ivuxolimab. This TCR was sampled from an adult with an advanced solid tumor such as melanoma, head and neck, liver or kidney cancer. The CDR3 region is CASSLAQGAGYGYTF. The CDR3 DNA reads as TGTGCCAGCAGCTTAGCACAGGGGGCGGGCTATGGCTACACCTTC.